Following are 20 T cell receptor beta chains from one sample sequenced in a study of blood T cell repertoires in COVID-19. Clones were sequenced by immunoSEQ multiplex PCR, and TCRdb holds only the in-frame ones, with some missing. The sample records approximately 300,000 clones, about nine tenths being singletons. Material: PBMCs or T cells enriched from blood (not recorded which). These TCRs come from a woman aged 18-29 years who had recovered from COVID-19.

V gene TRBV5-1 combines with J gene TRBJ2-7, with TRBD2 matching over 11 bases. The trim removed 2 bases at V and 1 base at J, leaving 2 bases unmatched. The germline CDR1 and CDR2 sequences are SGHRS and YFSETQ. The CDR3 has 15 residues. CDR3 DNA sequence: TGCGCCAGCAGCTTTCTAGCGGGAGGATCCTACGAGCAGTACTTC. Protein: CASSFLAGGSYEQYF.

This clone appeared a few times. Written as DNA, the CDR3 is TGTGCCAGCAGCTATAGACAGGGATACCAAGAGACCCAGTACTTC. This gives the protein CASSYRQGYQETQYF. This chain links TRBV5-6 with TRBJ2-5, with 7 bases matching TRBD1. Trimming cost V 3 bases and J 0 bases; bases outside gene matches: 5. The germline V gene encodes CDR1 SGHDT and CDR2 YYEEEE. The CDR3 contains 15 residues.

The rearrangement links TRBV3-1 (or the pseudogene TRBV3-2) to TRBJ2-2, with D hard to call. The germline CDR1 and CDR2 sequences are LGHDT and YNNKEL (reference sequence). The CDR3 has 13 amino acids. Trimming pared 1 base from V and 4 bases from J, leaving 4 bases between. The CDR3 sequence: CASSQGGTGELFF. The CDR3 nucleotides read TGTGCCAGCAGCCAAGGAGGCACCGGGGAGCTGTTTTTT.

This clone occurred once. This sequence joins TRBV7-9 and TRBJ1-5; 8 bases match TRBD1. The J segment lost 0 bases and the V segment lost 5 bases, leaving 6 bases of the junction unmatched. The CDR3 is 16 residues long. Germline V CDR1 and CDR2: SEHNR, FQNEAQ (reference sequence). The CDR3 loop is CASSRLGQGSNQPQHF. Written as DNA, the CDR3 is TGTGCCAGCAGCAGACTTGGACAGGGTAGCAATCAGCCCCAGCATTTT.

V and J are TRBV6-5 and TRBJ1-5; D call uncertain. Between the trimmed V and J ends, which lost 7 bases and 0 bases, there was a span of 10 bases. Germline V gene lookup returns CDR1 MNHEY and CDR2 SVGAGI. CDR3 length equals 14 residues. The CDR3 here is CASNSLYSNQPQHF. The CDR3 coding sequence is TGTGCCAGCAACAGCCTTTATAGCAATCAGCCCCAGCATTTT.

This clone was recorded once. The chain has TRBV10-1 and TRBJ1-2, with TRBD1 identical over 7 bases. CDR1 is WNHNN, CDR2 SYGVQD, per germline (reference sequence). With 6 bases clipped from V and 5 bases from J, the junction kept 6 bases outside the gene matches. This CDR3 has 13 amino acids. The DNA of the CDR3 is TGCGCCAGCAGCGGACAGGCCTCATATGGCTACACCTTC. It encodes CASSGQASYGYTF.

CDR3 in DNA: TGTGCCAGTAGTAAGGACAGAGAGATTCCCTATGGCTACACCTTC. Its translation is CASSKDREIPYGYTF. The chain is built from TRBV19 and TRBJ1-2; D perhaps matches TRBD1 (6 bases). Trimming pared 4 bases from V and 4 bases from J, leaving 16 bases between. The germline V gene encodes CDR1 LNHDA and CDR2 SQIVND (reference sequence). The CDR3 is made up of 15 amino acids.

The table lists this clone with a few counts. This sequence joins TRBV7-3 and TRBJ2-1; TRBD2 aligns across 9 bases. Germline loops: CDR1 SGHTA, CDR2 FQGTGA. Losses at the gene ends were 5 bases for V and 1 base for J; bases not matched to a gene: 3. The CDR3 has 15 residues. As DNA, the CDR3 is TGTGCCAGCAGCAATAGCGGGGGATCCTACAATGAGCAGTTCTTC. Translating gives CASSNSGGSYNEQFF. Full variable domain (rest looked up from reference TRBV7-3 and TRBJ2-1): GAGVSQTPSNKVTEKGKYVELRCDPISGHTALYWYRQSLGQGPEFLIYFQGTGAADDSGLPNDRFFAVRPEGSVSTLKIQRTERGDSAVYLCASSNSGGSYNEQFFGPGTRLTVL.

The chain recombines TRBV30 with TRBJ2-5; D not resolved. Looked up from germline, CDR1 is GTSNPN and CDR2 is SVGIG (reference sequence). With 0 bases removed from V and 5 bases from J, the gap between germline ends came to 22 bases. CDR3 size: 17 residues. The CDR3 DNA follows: TGTGCCTGGAGTGTAGTCCCTCGATTCTCTCCCGGGGAGACCCAGTACTTC. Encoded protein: CAWSVVPRFSPGETQYF. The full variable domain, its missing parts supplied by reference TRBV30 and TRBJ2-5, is SQTIHQWPATLVQPVGSPLSLECTVEGTSNPNLYWYRQAAGRGLQLLFYSVGIGQISSEVPQNLSASRPQDRQFILSSKKLLLSDSGFYLCAWSVVPRFSPGETQYFGPGTRLLVL.

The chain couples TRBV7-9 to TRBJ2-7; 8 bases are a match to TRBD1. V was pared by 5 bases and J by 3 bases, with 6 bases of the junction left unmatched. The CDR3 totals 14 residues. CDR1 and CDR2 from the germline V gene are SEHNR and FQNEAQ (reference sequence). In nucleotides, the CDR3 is TGTGCCAGCAGCCTAGGGACAGGATACTACGAGCAGTACTTC. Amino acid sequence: CASSLGTGYYEQYF.

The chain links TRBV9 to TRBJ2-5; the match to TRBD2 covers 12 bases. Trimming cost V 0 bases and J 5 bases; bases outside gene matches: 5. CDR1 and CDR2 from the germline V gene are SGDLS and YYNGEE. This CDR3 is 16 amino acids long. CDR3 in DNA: TGTGCCAGCAGCGTAGGACTAGCGGGAGTTGGTGAGACCCAGTACTTC. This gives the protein CASSVGLAGVGETQYF.

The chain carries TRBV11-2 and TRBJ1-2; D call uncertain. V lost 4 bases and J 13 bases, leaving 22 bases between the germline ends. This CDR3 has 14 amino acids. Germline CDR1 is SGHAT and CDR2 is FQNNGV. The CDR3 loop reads CASSSLEGSPFFTF. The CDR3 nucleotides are TGTGCCAGCAGCTCTTTGGAGGGCTCACCGTTTTTCACCTTC.

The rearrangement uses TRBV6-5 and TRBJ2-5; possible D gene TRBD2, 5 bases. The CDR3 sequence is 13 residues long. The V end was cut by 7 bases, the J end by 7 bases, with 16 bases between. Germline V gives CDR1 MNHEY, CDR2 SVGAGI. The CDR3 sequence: CASTERPRGTQYF. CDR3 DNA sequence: TGTGCCAGCACCGAAAGACCTCGGGGGACCCAGTACTTC.

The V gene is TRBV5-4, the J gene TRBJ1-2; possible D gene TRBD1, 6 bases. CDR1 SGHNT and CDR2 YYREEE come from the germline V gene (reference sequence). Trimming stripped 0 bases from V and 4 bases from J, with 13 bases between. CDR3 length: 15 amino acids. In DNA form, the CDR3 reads TGTGCCAGCAGCTTGGGGGGGACACCCCTCTATGGCTACACCTTC. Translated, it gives CASSLGGTPLYGYTF. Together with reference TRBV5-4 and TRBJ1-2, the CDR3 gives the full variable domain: ETGVTQSPTHLIKTRGQQVTLRCSSQSGHNTVSWYQQALGQGPQFIFQYYREEENGRGNFPPRFSGLQFPNYSSELNVNALELDDSALYLCASSLGGTPLYGYTFGSGTRLTVV.

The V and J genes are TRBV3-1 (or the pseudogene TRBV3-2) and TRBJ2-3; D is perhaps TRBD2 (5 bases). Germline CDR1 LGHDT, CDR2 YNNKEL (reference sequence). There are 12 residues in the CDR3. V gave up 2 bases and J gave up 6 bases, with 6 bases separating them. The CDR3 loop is CASSQLADTQYF. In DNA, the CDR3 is TGTGCCAGCAGCCAACTAGCCGATACGCAGTATTTT.

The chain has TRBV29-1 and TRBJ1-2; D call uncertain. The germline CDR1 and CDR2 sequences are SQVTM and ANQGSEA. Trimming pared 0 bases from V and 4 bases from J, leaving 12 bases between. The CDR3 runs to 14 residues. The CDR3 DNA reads TGCAGCGTTGAAGATCAGGCCACCAGCTATGGCTACACCTTC. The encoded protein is CSVEDQATSYGYTF.

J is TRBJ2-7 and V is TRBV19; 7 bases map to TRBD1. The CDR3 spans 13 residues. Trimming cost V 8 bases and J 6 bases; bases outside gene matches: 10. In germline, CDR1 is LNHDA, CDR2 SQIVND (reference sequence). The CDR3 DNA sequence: TGTGCCAGTTCCGGGACAGTCTATGGCGAGCAGTACTTC. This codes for CASSGTVYGEQYF.

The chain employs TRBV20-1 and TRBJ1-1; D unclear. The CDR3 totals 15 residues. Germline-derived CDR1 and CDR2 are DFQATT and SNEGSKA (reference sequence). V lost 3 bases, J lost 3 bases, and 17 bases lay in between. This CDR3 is CSASHNPGFDTEAFF. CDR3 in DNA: TGCAGTGCTAGTCACAACCCGGGATTTGACACTGAAGCTTTCTTT.

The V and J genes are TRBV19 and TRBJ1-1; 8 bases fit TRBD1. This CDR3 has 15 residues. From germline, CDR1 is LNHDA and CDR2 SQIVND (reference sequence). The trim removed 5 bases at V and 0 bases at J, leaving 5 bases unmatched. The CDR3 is CASSPGQALNTEAFF. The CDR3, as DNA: TGTGCCAGTAGTCCGGGACAGGCCTTGAACACTGAAGCTTTCTTT.

The CDR3 is CSVEWGGTEAFF. Here the CDR3 DNA reads TGCAGCGTTGAATGGGGGGGCACTGAAGCTTTCTTT. The chain joins TRBV29-1 to TRBJ1-1; possible D gene TRBD1, 5 bases. Germline assignment: CDR1 SQVTM and CDR2 ANQGSEA. Trimming pared 2 bases from V and 4 bases from J, leaving 8 bases between. The CDR3 loop spans 12 amino acids.